This T cell receptor beta chain emerged from a study of breast tumors, draining lymph nodes, adjacent tissues. Samples came from axillary lymph nodes draining the breast cancer. TCRdb re-called the multiplex PCR reads through MiXCR, storing one row per CDR3 protein. This table has more than 85,000 distinct CDR3 sequences, over 20% appearing once. The length of the CDR3 is 16 residues. The ends lost 2 bases at V and 5 bases at J; junction bases unmatched: 5. Looked up from germline, CDR1 is SGHRS and CDR2 is YFSETQ. This clonotype was counted at least ten times. Its antigen is not identified. Study-level findings and limits: Compared with basal-like, luminal-like tumors shared significantly more repertoire with nontumor tissue. Findings are consistent with lymph node origin and intratumoral expansion of most tumor T cells.

The sequence derives from a female donor with breast cancer. Some clones in this sample may be carry-over from other donors' samples. Sequenced material: axillary lymph node tissue. The chain employs TRBV5-1 and TRBJ2-2, with 11 bases that match TRBD2. The CDR3 region has the DNA TGCGCCAGCAGCTTACTGACTAGCGGGGAGACCGGGGAGCTGTTTTTT. It is translated as CASSLLTSGETGELFF.